These 16 T cell receptor beta chains came from one sample sequenced in a study of blood T cell repertoires in COVID-19. Some clones are missing from TCRdb's copy, which holds only in-frame ones; the method was immunoSEQ multiplex PCR. The sample gives approximately 130,000 clones, 88% of which show up once; over 1.5% is in the top ten. Sequenced material: peripheral blood. The receptors shown here come from a human donor in a cohort sampled during active COVID-19.

The chain uses TRBV7-2 and TRBJ2-5; perhaps TRBD2 as D (7 bases). Per the germline V gene, CDR1 is SGHTA and CDR2 is FQGNSA. The CDR3 is 17 amino acids. V gave up 5 bases and J gave up 0 bases, with 19 bases separating them. The DNA for the CDR3 is TGTGCCAGCAGCCCACAGTCTGGCGGGGGCAACCAAGAGACCCAGTACTTC. It yields the protein CASSPQSGGGNQETQYF.

The V gene is TRBV5-1, the J gene TRBJ2-1; 7 bases line up with TRBD1. CDR3 length: 16 amino acids. V dropped 4 bases and J dropped 3; count of bases not matched to a gene: 10. The germline V gene encodes CDR1 SGHRS and CDR2 YFSETQ. The CDR3 DNA follows: TGCGCCAGCAGCAGGACAGGTCAGGGGGTCTACAATGAGCAGTTCTTC. This gives the protein CASSRTGQGVYNEQFF.

On this clone itself: Other DNA sequences in this specimen translate into the identical CDR3. The chain joins TRBV3-1 (or the pseudogene TRBV3-2) to TRBJ1-4; a possible D gene is TRBD1 (6 bases). This CDR3 has 16 amino acids. CDR1 LGHDT and CDR2 YNNKEL come from the germline V gene (reference sequence). Trimming cost V 6 bases and J 3 bases, with 17 bases left between them. CDR3: CASSHTGGQANEKLFF. CDR3 coding DNA: TGTGCCAGCAGTCATACCGGGGGGCAGGCTAATGAAAAACTGTTTTTT.

This chain joins TRBV10-3 and TRBJ2-1, with 10 positions matching TRBD1. The CDR3 covers 13 residues. From germline, CDR1 is ENHRY and CDR2 SYGVKD. J gave up 10 bases and V 5 bases, and 5 bases lay outside the gene matches. This CDR3 is CAISNRDRGEQFF. DNA of the CDR3: TGTGCCATCAGTAACCGGGACAGGGGAGAGCAGTTCTTC.

The CDR3 sequence is CASSELTGRGDEQFF. The CDR3 DNA reads as TGTGCCAGCAGTGAACTAACAGGGAGGGGGGATGAGCAGTTCTTC. V and J are TRBV2 and TRBJ2-1, with D perhaps TRBD2 (7 bases). From germline, CDR1 is SNHLY and CDR2 FYNNEI. V lost 2 bases and J lost 8, with 16 bases in between. The CDR3 totals 15 residues.

CDR3 residues: CASSPPRGTINEQYF. The CDR3 DNA sequence: TGTGCCAGCAGCCCCCCACGCGGTACAATCAACGAGCAGTACTTC. This chain links TRBV28 with TRBJ2-7; D is undetermined. Trimming removed 6 bases at V and 5 bases at J, with 20 bases between. Germline V CDR1 and CDR2: MDHEN, SYDVKM. The CDR3 contains 15 residues.

V is TRBV10-3 and J is TRBJ1-1; no clear D. CDR1 ENHRY and CDR2 SYGVKD come from the germline V gene. The V end lost 5 bases, the J end lost 7 bases, and 14 bases lay between the germline ends. CDR3 size: 13 residues. This chain's CDR3 is CAISSGEYGEAFF. The CDR3 bases are TGTGCCATCAGTTCCGGGGAGTACGGTGAAGCTTTCTTT.

The J gene is TRBJ2-7, the V gene TRBV4-1; 10 bases align to TRBD2. Losses at the gene ends were 4 bases for V and 0 bases for J; bases not matched to a gene: 9. The CDR3 has 17 residues. Germline CDR1 reads MGHRA; CDR2 reads YSYEKL. Here the CDR3 DNA reads TGCGCCAGCAGCCCTGCGACTAGCGGGCCCCGCTCCTACGAGCAGTACTTC. Amino acid sequence: CASSPATSGPRSYEQYF.

The J gene is TRBJ1-4, the V gene TRBV28; a possible D gene is TRBD1 (5 bases). V lost 3 bases and J lost 4, with 12 bases in between. Germline V gene lookup returns CDR1 MDHEN and CDR2 SYDVKM. The CDR3 spans 15 residues. CDR3 sequence reads: CASSLAGGINEKLFF. The CDR3, as DNA: TGTGCCAGCAGTTTGGCGGGGGGTATTAATGAAAAACTGTTTTTT. Full variable domain (outside the CDR3, taken from reference TRBV28 and TRBJ1-4): DVKVTQSSRYLVKRTGEKVFLECVQDMDHENMFWYRQDPGLGLRLIYFSYDVKMKEKGDIPEGYSVSREKKERFSLILESASTNQTSMYLCASSLAGGINEKLFFGSGTQLSVL.

The CDR3 loop reads CAWMGTGMYEQYF. The CDR3 DNA sequence: TGTGCCTGGATGGGGACAGGGATGTACGAGCAGTACTTC. The chain carries TRBV30 and TRBJ2-7; 9 bases fit TRBD1. The germline V gene has CDR1 GTSNPN and CDR2 SVGIG (reference sequence). Trimming at V came to 4 bases and at J to 4 bases, leaving 5 bases not matched to a gene. The CDR3 length is 13 residues. The full variable domain, rest sourced from reference TRBV30 and TRBJ2-7, is SQTIHQWPATLVQPVGSPLSLECTVEGTSNPNLYWYRQAAGRGLQLLFYSVGIGQISSEVPQNLSASRPQDRQFILSSKKLLLSDSGFYLCAWMGTGMYEQYFGPGTRLTVT.

V is TRBV15 and J is TRBJ2-1, with TRBD1 as a possible D gene (6 bases). This CDR3 spans 18 amino acids. With 4 bases removed from V and 4 bases from J, the gap between germline ends came to 23 bases. The germline V gene has CDR1 LNHNV and CDR2 YYDKDF (reference sequence). The CDR3 DNA reads TGTGCCACCAGCAACAAGGGCAGAGGGGGTAGGGTTTACAATGAGCAGTTCTTC. Translating it yields CATSNKGRGGRVYNEQFF.

The chain links TRBV5-1 to TRBJ2-1, with TRBD1 matching over 8 bases. The CDR3 totals 16 residues. Per the germline V gene, CDR1 is SGHRS and CDR2 is YFSETQ. The V gene end was trimmed by 2 bases and the J gene end by 5 bases; junction bases not matched to a gene: 9. CDR3 sequence: CASSLGPGGVHNEQFF. The CDR3 DNA is TGCGCCAGCAGCTTAGGCCCAGGGGGCGTTCACAATGAGCAGTTCTTC.

The chain has TRBV7-9 and TRBJ2-3; perhaps TRBD2 as D (5 bases). In germline, CDR1 is SEHNR, CDR2 FQNEAQ (reference sequence). This CDR3 comprises 15 residues. The V and J ends lost 2 bases and 0 bases respectively, with 9 bases between them. CDR3 in amino acids: CASSLRRGSTDTQYF. The CDR3 region has the DNA TGTGCCAGCAGCTTACGCCGAGGGAGCACAGATACGCAGTATTTT.

This clone came up once. V usage is TRBV2 and J usage is TRBJ2-5; D is perhaps TRBD1 (6 bases). The V gene lost 6 bases and the J gene lost 2 bases, with 16 bases spanning the gap. The CDR3 is 15 residues long. The germline V gene encodes CDR1 SNHLY and CDR2 FYNNEI. The CDR3 sequence is CASRWDTGIQETQYF. The CDR3 coding sequence is TGTGCCAGCAGATGGGACACGGGAATTCAAGAGACCCAGTACTTC.

The rearrangement uses TRBV29-1 and TRBJ2-7, with 8 bases lining up with TRBD1. The CDR3 extends over 12 amino acids. Germline V gene sequence: CDR1 SQVTM, CDR2 ANQGSEA. The J segment lost 3 bases and the V segment lost 7 bases, leaving 5 bases of the junction unmatched. CDR3 DNA sequence: TGCAGCGCCGACAGGGGCAGCTACGAGCAGTACTTC. As protein: CSADRGSYEQYF.

The chain has TRBV5-1 and TRBJ2-3, with TRBD2 matching over 11 bases. Germline trimming cut 1 base from V and 3 bases from J; bases unmatched to any gene: 10. There are 18 residues in the CDR3. CDR1 is SGHRS and CDR2 is YFSETQ in the germline V gene. CDR3 DNA sequence: TGCGCCAGCAGCTTGTGGCGGACTAGCGGGCAGGGTACAGATACGCAGTATTTT. Translation gives CASSLWRTSGQGTDTQYF.